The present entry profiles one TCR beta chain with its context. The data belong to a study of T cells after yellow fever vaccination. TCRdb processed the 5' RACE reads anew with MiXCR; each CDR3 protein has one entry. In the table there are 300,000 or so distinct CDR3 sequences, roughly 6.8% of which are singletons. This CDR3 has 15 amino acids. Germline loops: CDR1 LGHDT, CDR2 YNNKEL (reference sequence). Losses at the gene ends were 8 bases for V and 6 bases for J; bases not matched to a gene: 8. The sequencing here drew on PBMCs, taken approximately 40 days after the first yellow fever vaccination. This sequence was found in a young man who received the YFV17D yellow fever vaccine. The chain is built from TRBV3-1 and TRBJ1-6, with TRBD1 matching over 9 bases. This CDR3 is CASSVQTGGNSPLHF. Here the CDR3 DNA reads TGTGCCAGCTCCGTACAGACAGGGGGTAATTCACCCCTCCACTTT.